The sequence of this T cell receptor (beta chain) was determined in a study of T cell clonotyping in hematopoietic cell transplantation (dated by TCRdb to the early 2020s). Study-level background: Pretransplant recipient samples were obtained after cytoreduction. The study collected 130 or so blood samples from 35 consecutive transplant recipients and their related donors. Patient recruitment ran from 2015 to early 2017, and follow-up continued until late 2020 or death.

Overall study results and their limits: The sample size was limited, and because cells were not sorted, the contributions of CD4 and CD8 repertoires could not be separated. Donor and pretransplant recipient Inverse Simpson Index values predicted broader posttransplant TCR repertoire diversity. Overlap with donor repertoires was found for only a small fraction of recipient repertoires, with over 97% found to appear de novo at the given depth. Recipient TCR diversity fell after transplant, with pathologically expanded clonotypes rising progressively from day 30 to day 180.

TCR beta CDR3 regions were amplified from genomic DNA with the immunoSEQ assay, a bias-controlled multiplex PCR using V- and J-specific primers. A second PCR step added a proprietary barcode and Illumina adapter sequences to the CDR3 amplicons. An Illumina MiSeq instrument was used for sequencing of the CDR3 libraries. Per the original workflow: Export and quality control were handled in immunoSEQ Analyzer 3.0, while downstream analyses relied on R Bioconductor and Immunarch. Repertoire metrics were calculated using only productive rearrangements within the normalized downsampled data set. Clonotypes larger than 5 templates in the normalized cohort were defined as pathologically expanded. The Inverse Simpson Index served as the measure of repertoire diversity. The non-normalized data set was used for CMV-specificity analyses so that all clonotypes could be captured. TCRdb provides this immuneACCESS table in a form limited to in-frame rearrangements. Some clones are lacking; in checked studies, under half of them reflect an unresolved V gene, and why the rest are absent is not known. The V and J calls and clone size come from that table; D and trimming were worked out from the DNA. In all, the sample holds tens of thousands of clones, and under 95% of those were seen once. Around 2.4% of the sample is in the top ten clones.

The sample's time point, from its label and the paper: recipient sample about 28 days before transplant, after cytoreduction. Blood samples were obtained from recipients approximately 28 days before transplant and at days 30, 100 and 180 after transplant. Nuclei Lysis Solution was used to extract genomic DNA from fresh or cryopreserved unfractionated peripheral blood mononuclear cells. This clone was recorded only once. No cognate antigen has been identified for it. No base-level quality is on record; no much larger clone is a single base apart. The receptor was isolated from a man aged 45-65 years with acute myeloid leukemia. Some clones in this sample may be carry-over from other donors' samples. The sequenced sample was peripheral blood mononuclear cells, obtained before stem cell transplant.

The encoded CDR3 is CASSDPSGQETQYF. The bases read TGTGCCAGCAGCGACCCGAGCGGACAAGAGACCCAGTACTTC. The chain couples TRBV5-6 to TRBJ2-5, with a tentative D gene TRBD2 over 5 matching bases. CDR1 and CDR2 are read off the germline V gene as SGHDT and YYEEEE. The CDR3, cysteine through phenylalanine, is 14 amino acids long. CDR3 DNA only is kept here, 42 bases in frame from base 1. V is pared back by 4 bases and J by 2 bases, with 12 bases lying between the germline termini. Joined to the reference TRBV5-6 and TRBJ2-5 proteins, this CDR3 gives the full variable domain: DAGVTQSPTHLIKTRGQQVTLRCSPKSGHDTVSWYQQALGQGPQFIFQYYEEEERQRGNFPDRFSGHQFPNYSSELNVNALLLGDSALYLCASSDPSGQETQYFGPGTRLLVL.